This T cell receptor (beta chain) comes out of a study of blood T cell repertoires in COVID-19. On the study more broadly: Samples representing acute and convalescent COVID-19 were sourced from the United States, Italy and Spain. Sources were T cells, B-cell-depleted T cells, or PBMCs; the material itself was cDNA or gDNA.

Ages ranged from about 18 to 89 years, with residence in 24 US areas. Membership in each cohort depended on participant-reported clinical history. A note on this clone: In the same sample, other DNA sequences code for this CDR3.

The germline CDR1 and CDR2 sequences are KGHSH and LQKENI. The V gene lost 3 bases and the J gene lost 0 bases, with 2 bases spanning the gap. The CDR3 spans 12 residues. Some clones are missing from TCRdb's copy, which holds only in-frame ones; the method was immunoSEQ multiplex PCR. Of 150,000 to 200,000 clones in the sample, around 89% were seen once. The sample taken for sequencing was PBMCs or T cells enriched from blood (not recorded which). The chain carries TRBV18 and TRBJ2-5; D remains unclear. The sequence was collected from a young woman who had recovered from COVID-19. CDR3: CASSPDQETQYF. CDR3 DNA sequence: TGTGCCAGCTCACCCGACCAAGAGACCCAGTACTTC.